These 4 T cell receptor beta chains were all obtained from the same sample, sequenced in a study of OX40 agonist ivuxolimab in advanced cancers. Assay: immunoSEQ multiplex PCR; the TCRdb copy retains only in-frame clones and omits some. The data hold 40,000 to 55,000 clones, with 80% to 95% observed a single time. Specimen: CD4+ or CD8+ T cells sorted from blood, collected in a trial of the OX40 agonist ivuxolimab. Every receptor here comes from an adult with an advanced solid tumor such as melanoma, head and neck, liver or kidney cancer.

This chain links TRBV7-3 with TRBJ2-1, with D possibly being TRBD2 (7 bases). The germline V gene has CDR1 SGHTA and CDR2 FQGTGA. V gave up 5 bases and J gave up 0 bases, with 14 bases separating them. The CDR3 length is 16 residues. CDR3 sequence (DNA): TGTGCCAGCAGCCCGGGGGGCGGAAGCTCCTACAATGAGCAGTTCTTC. Protein product: CASSPGGGSSYNEQFF.

The chain uses TRBV7-9 and TRBJ1-1, with no clear D. The CDR3 loop spans 13 amino acids. The V and J ends lost 3 bases and 1 base respectively, with 6 bases between them. The germline V gene encodes CDR1 SEHNR and CDR2 FQNEAQ (reference sequence). CDR3 sequence reads: CASSFPGNTEAFF. The CDR3 coding sequence is TGTGCCAGCAGCTTCCCAGGGAACACTGAAGCTTTCTTT.

Only a few counts were recorded for this clone. This chain links TRBV9 with TRBJ1-1; TRBD1 is a possible D gene (5 bases). Germline lookup yields CDR1 SGDLS and CDR2 YYNGEE. Trimming removed 4 bases from V and 3 bases from J, with 19 bases in between. This CDR3 is built from 16 residues. The CDR3 loop reads CASSSEGALSHTEAFF. CDR3 nucleotide sequence: TGTGCCAGCAGCTCCGAAGGGGCATTGTCGCACACTGAAGCTTTCTTT.

The V gene is TRBV6-5, the J gene TRBJ2-1; D gene ambiguous. The V end was cut by 2 bases, the J end by 5 bases, with 7 bases between. The CDR3 is 13 amino acids. CDR1 is MNHEY, CDR2 SVGAGI, per germline. The DNA of the CDR3 is TGTGCCAGCAGTTACGCCCAAAACAATGAGCAGTTCTTC. This encodes CASSYAQNNEQFF.